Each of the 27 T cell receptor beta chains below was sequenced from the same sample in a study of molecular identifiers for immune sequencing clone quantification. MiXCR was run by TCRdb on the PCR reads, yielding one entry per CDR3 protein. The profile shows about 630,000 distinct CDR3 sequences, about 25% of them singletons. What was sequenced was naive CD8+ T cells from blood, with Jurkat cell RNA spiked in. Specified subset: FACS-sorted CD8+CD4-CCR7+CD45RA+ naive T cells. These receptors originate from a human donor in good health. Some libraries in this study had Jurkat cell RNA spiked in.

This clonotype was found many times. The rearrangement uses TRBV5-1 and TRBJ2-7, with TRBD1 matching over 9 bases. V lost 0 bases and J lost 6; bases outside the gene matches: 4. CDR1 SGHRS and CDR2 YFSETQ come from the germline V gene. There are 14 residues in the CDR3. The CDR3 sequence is CASSLGTGGGEQYF. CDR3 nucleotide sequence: TGCGCCAGCAGCTTGGGTACAGGGGGCGGCGAGCAGTACTTC.

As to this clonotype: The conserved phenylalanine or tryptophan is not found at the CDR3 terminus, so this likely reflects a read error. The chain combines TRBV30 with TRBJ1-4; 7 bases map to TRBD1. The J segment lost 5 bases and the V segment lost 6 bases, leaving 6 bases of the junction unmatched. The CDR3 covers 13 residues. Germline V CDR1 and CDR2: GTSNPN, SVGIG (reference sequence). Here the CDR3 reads CACTGATNEKLFL. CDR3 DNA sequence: TGTGCCTGCACAGGGGCGACCAATGAAAAACTGTTTCTT.

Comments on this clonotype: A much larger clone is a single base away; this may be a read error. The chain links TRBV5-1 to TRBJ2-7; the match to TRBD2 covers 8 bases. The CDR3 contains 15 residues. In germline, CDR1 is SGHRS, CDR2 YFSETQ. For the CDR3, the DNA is TGCGCCAGCAGCTCCCCCTCTAGCGGGTACTACGAGCGGTACTTC. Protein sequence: CASSSPSSGYYERYF.

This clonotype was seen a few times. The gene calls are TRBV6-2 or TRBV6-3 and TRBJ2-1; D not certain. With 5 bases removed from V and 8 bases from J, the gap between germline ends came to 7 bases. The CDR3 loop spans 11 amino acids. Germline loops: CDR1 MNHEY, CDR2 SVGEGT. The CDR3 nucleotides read TGTGCCAGCAGTCTCCCGTATGAGCAGTTCTTC. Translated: CASSLPYEQFF.

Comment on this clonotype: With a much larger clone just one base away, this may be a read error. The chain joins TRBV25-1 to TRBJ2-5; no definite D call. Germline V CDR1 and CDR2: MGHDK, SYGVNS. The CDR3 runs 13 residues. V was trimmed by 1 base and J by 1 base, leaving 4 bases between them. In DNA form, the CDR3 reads TGTGCCAGCAGTGAATTTGGCCAAGAGACCCAGTACTTC. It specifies CASSEFGQETQYF.

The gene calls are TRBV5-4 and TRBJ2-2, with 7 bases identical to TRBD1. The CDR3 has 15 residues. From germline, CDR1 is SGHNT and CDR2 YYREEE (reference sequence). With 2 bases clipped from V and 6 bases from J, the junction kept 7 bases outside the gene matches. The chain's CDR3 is CASSFAGGSAGELFF. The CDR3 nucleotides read TGTGCCAGCAGCTTCGCAGGGGGTTCCGCCGGGGAGCTGTTTTTT. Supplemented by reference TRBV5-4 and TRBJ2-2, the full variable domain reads ETGVTQSPTHLIKTRGQQVTLRCSSQSGHNTVSWYQQALGQGPQFIFQYYREEENGRGNFPPRFSGLQFPNYSSELNVNALELDDSALYLCASSFAGGSAGELFFGEGSRLTVL.

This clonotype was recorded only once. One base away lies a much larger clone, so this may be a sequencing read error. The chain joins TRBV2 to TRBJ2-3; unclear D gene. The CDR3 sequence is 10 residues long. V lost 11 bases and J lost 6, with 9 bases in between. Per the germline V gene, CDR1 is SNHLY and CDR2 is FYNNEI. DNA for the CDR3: TGTGCCGGCGTCGACGATACGCAGTATTTT. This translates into CAGVDDTQYF.

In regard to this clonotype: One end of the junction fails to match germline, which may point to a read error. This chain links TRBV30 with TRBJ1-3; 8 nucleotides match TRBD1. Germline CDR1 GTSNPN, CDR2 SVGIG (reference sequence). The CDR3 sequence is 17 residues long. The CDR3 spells CAWSAPGQESSGNAIYF. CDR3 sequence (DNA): TGTGCCTGGAGTGCCCCGGGACAGGAGAGCTCTGGAAACGCCATATATTTT.

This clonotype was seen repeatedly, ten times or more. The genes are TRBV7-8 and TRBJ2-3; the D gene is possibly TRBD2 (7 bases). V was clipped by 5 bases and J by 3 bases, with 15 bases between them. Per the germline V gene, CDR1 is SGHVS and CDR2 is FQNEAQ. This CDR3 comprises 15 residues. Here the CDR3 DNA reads TGTGCCAGCAGCCAGTTTGGGGGGGCTACAGATACGCAGTATTTT. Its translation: CASSQFGGATDTQYF.

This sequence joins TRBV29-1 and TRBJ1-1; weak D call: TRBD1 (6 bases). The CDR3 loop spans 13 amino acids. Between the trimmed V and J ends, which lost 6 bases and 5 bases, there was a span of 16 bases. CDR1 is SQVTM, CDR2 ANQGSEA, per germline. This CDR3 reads CSVKNRVWTEAFF. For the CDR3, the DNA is TGCAGCGTGAAGAACAGGGTTTGGACTGAAGCTTTCTTT.

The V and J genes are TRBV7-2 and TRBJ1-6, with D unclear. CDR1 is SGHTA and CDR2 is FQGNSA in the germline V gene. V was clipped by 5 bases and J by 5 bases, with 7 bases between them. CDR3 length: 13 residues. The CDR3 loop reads CASSPTHNSPLHF. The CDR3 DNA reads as TGTGCCAGCAGCCCGACGCATAATTCACCCCTCCACTTT.

The CDR3 loop reads CASRGNAGVWNEQFF. CDR3 nucleotide sequence: TGTGCCAGCAGGGGAAACGCAGGGGTCTGGAATGAGCAGTTCTTC. The chain links TRBV27 to TRBJ2-1, with a tentative D call TRBD1 (6 bases). Trimming shortened V by 6 bases and J by 7 bases, and 19 bases separated the two germline ends. The germline CDR1 and CDR2 sequences are MNHEY and SMNVEV (reference sequence). This CDR3 region has 15 residues.

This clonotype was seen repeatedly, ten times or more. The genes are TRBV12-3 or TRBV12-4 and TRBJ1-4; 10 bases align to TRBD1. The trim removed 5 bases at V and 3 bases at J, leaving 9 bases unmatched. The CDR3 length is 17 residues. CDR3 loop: CASSPDRGFEANEKLFF. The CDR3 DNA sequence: TGTGCCAGCAGTCCGGACAGGGGGTTCGAGGCTAATGAAAAACTGTTTTTT.

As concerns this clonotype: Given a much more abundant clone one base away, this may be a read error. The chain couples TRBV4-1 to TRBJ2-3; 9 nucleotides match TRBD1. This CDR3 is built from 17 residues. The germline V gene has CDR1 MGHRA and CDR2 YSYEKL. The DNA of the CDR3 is TGCGCCAGCGGCCAAGATGGGACAGGGAAAATGTTTGATACGCAGTATTTT. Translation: CASGQDGTGKMFDTQYF.

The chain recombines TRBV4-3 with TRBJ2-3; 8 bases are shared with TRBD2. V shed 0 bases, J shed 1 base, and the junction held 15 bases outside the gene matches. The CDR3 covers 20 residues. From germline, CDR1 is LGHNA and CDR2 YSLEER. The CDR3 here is CASSQDLRLAGFYRTDTQYF. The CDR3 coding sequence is TGCGCCAGCAGCCAAGATCTCAGGCTAGCGGGTTTTTACCGCACAGATACGCAGTATTTT.

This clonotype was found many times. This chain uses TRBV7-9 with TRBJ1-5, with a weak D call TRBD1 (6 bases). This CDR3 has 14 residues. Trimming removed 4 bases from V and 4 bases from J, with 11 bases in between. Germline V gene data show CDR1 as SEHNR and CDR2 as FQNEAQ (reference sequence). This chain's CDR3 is CASSYGGQNQPQHF. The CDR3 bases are TGTGCCAGCAGCTACGGCGGACAGAATCAGCCCCAGCATTTT. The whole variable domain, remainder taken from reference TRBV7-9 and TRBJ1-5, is DTGVSQNPRHKITKRGQNVTFRCDPISEHNRLYWYRQTLGQGPEFLTYFQNEAQLEKSRLLSDRFSAERPKGSFSTLEIQRTEQGDSAMYLCASSYGGQNQPQHFGDGTRLSIL.

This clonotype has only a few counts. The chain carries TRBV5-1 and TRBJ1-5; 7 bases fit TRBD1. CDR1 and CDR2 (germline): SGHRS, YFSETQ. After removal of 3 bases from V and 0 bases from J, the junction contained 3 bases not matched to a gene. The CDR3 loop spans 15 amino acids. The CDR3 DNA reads TGCGCCAGCAGCTCCGGGACAGATAGCAATCAGCCCCAGCATTTT. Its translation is CASSSGTDSNQPQHF.

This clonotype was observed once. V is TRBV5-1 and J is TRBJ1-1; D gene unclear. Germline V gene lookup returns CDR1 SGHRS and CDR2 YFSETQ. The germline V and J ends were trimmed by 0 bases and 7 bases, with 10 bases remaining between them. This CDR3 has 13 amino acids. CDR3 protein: CASSLDGLGEAFF. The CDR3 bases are TGCGCCAGCAGCTTGGATGGTCTGGGTGAAGCTTTCTTT.

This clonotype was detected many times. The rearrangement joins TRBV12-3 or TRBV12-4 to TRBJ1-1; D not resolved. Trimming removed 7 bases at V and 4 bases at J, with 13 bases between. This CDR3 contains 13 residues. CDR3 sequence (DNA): TGTGCCAGCACCTCGCCGCAGGCCACTGAAGCTTTCTTT. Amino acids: CASTSPQATEAFF.

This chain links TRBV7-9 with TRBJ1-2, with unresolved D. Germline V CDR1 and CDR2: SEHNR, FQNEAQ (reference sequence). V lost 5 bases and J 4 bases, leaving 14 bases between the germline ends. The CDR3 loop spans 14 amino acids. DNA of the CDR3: TGTGCCAGCAGCCCTGCTGGAACCTCCTATGGCTACACCTTC. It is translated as CASSPAGTSYGYTF.

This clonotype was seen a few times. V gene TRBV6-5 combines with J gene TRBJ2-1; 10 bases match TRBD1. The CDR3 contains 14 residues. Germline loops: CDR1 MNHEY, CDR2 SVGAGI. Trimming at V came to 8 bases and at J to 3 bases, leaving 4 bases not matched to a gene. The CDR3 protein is CASQRTGGYNEQFF. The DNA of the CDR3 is TGTGCCAGCCAGAGGACAGGGGGCTACAATGAGCAGTTCTTC.

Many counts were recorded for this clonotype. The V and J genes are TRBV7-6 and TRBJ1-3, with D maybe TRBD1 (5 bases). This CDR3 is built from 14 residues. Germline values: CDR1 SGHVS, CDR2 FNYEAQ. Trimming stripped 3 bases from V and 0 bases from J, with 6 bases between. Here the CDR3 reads CASSFDSSGNTIYF. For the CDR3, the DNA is TGTGCCAGCAGCTTTGACAGCTCTGGAAACACCATATATTTT.

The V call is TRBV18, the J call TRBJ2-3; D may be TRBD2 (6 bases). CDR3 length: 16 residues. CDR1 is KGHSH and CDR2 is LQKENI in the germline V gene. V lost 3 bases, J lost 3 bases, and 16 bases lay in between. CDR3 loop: CASSPVRGLQTDTQYF. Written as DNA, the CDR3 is TGTGCCAGCTCACCGGTAAGGGGACTGCAGACAGATACGCAGTATTTT.

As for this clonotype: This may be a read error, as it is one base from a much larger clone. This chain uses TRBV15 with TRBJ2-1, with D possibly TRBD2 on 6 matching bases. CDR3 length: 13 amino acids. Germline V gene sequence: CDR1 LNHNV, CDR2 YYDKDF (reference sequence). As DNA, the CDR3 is TGTGCCACCAGCAGAGCGAAAAGCCGGGAGCAGTCCTTC. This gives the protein CATSRAKSREQSF.

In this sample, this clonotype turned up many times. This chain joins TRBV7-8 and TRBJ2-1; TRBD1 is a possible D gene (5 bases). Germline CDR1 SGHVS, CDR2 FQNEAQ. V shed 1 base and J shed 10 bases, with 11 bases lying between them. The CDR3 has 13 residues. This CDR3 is CASSLGQFSEQFF. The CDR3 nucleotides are TGTGCCAGCAGCTTAGGACAGTTCTCGGAGCAGTTCTTC.

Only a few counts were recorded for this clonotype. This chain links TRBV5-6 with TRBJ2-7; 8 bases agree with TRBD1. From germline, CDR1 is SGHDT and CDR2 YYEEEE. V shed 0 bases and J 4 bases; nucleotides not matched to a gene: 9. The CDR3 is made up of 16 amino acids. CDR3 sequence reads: CASSLAAGGGKYEQYF. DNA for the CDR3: TGTGCCAGCAGCTTGGCAGCAGGGGGCGGCAAGTACGAGCAGTACTTC.

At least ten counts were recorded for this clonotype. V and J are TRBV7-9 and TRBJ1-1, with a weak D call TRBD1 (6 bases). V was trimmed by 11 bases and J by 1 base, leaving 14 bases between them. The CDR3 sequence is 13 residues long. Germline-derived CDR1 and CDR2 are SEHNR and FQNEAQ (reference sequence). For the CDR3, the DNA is TGTGCCGGCGAGGACAGAGAGAACACTGAAGCTTTCTTT. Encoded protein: CAGEDRENTEAFF.